This TCR beta chain was found in a study of tumor T cells in aggressive B-cell lymphoma. J was trimmed by 6 bases and V by 3 bases; bases with no gene match: 2. The germline CDR1 and CDR2 sequences are GTSNPN and SVGIG (reference sequence). This CDR3 is 13 amino acids long. This table comes from immunoSEQ multiplex PCR, and its TCRdb copy is limited to in-frame clones, with some not included. This repertoire shows about 9,900 clones, 70% to 90% found once; its top ten account for roughly 4.5%. The TCR was taken from an adult with diffuse large B cell lymphoma. The V call is TRBV30, the J call TRBJ1-4; 9 nucleotides match TRBD1. The sequenced material came from tumor tissue. CDR3 bases: TGTGCCTGGAGGGACAGGGGCGATGAAAAACTGTTTTTT. Amino acids: CAWRDRGDEKLFF. Looking up the rest from reference TRBV30 and TRBJ1-4 gives the full variable domain: SQTIHQWPATLVQPVGSPLSLECTVEGTSNPNLYWYRQAAGRGLQLLFYSVGIGQISSEVPQNLSASRPQDRQFILSSKKLLLSDSGFYLCAWRDRGDEKLFFGSGTQLSVL.